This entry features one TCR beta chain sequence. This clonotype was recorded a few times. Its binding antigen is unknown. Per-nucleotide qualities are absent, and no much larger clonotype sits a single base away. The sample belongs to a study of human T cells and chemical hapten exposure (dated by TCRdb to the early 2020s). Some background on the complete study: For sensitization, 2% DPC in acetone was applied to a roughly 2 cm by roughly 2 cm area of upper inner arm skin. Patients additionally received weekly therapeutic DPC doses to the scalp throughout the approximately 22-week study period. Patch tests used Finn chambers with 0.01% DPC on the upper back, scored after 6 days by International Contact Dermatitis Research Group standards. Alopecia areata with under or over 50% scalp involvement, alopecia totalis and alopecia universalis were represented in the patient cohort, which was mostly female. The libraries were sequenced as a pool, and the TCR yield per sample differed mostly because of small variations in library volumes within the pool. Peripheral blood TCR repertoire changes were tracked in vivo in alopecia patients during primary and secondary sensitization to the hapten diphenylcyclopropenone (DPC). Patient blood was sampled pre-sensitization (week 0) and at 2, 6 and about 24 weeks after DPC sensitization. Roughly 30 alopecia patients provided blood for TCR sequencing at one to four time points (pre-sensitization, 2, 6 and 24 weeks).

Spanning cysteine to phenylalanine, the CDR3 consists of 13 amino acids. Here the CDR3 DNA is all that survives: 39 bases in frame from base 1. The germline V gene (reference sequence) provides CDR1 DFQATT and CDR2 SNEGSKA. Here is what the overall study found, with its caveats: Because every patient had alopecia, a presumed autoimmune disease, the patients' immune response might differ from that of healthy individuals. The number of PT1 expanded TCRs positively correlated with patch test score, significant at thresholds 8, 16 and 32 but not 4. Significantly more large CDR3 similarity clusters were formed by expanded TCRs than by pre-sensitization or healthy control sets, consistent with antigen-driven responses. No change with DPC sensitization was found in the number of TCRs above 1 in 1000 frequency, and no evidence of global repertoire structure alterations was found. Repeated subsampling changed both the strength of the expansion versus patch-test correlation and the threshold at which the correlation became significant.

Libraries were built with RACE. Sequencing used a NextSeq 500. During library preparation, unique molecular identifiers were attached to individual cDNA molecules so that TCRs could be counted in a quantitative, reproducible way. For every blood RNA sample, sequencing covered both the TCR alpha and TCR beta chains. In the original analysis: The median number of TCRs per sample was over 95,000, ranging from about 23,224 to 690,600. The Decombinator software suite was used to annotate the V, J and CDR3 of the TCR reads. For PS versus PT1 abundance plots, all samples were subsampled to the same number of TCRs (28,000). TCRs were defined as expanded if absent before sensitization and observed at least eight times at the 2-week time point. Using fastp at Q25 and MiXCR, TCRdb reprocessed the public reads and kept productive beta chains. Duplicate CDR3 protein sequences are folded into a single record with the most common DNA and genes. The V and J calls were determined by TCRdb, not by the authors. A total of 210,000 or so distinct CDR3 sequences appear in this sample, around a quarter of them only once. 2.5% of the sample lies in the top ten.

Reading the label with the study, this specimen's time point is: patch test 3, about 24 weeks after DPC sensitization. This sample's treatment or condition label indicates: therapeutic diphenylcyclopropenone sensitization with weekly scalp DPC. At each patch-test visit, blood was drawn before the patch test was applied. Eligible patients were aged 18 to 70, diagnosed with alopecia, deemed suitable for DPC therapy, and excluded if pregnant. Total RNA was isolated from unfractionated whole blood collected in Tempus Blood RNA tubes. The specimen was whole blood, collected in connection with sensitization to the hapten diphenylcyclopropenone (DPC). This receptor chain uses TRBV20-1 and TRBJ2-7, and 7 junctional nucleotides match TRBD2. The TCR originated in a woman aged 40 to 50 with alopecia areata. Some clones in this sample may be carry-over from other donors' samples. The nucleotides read TGCACCGCTAGCGGCGGTCTTTCCTACGAGCAGTACTTC. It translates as CTASGGLSYEQYF.